A selection of T cell receptor beta chains follows, all from one sample in a study of type 1 regulatory T cells. These TCRs are of unknown antigen specificity. One entry per CDR3 protein results from TCRdb running MiXCR on the reads. The table lists about 59,000 distinct CDR3 sequences, roughly 60% of them singletons. What was sequenced was cultured non-Tr1 T cells, either the whole culture or a sorted T cell fraction (not recorded which). Receptor source: a human donor in good health. CDR3s include the opening cysteine and the closing phenylalanine or tryptophan. The D gene is left open where the match is weak. Size is stated for part of the rows, as once, few or many counts, or as a class when the clone is expanded.

j_call: TRBJ1-3
v_call: TRBV5-6
clone_size: NA
d_call: NA
cdr3_aa: CASSLGDRTGGNTIYF
cdr3_nt: TGTGCCAGCAGCTTGGGCGACCGGACGGGAGGAAACACCATATATTTT

j_call: TRBJ2-1
v_call: TRBV20-1
clone_size: NA
d_call: NA
cdr3_aa: CSGRDYNEQFF
cdr3_nt: TGCAGTGGAAGGGACTACAATGAGCAGTTCTTC

j_call: TRBJ2-5
v_call: TRBV4-1
clone_size: once
d_call: NA
cdr3_aa: CASSQDDAARETQYF
cdr3_nt: TGCGCCAGCAGCCAAGATGACGCGGCCCGGGAGACCCAGTACTTC

j_call: TRBJ2-5
v_call: TRBV6-2/TRBV6-3
clone_size: NA
d_call: TRBD2
cdr3_aa: CASRTTTAGGEQETQYF
cdr3_nt: TGTGCCAGCAGAACCACTACAGCGGGGGGAGAGCAAGAGACCCAGTACTTC

j_call: TRBJ2-1
v_call: TRBV14
clone_size: NA
d_call: TRBD2
cdr3_aa: CASSQETERLAGYNEQFF
cdr3_nt: TGTGCCAGCAGCCAAGAGACGGAACGACTAGCGGGTTACAATGAGCAGTTCTTC

j_call: TRBJ2-5
v_call: TRBV20-1
clone_size: NA
d_call: NA
cdr3_aa: CSAWEPGDPKWSQYF
cdr3_nt: TGCAGTGCTTGGGAACCGGGGGATCCCAAGTGGTCCCAGTACTTC

j_call: TRBJ2-1
v_call: TRBV20-1
clone_size: NA
d_call: TRBD2
cdr3_aa: CSARDRASGRSSYNEQFF
cdr3_nt: TGCAGTGCTAGAGATCGGGCTAGCGGGAGGAGCTCCTACAATGAGCAGTTCTTC

j_call: TRBJ2-1
v_call: TRBV20-1
clone_size: NA
d_call: NA
cdr3_aa: CSTRRAENLNEQFF
cdr3_nt: TGCAGCACCCGTCGGGCTGAGAATCTCAATGAGCAGTTCTTC

j_call: TRBJ2-2
v_call: TRBV12-3/TRBV12-4
clone_size: NA
d_call: NA
cdr3_aa: CASSLSGLAGELFF
cdr3_nt: TGTGCCAGCAGTTTGAGTGGGTTGGCCGGGGAGCTGTTTTTT

j_call: TRBJ2-1
v_call: TRBV24-1
clone_size: NA
d_call: NA
cdr3_aa: CATSDQAVGDNEQFF
cdr3_nt: TGTGCCACCAGTGACCAGGCAGTTGGCGACAATGAGCAGTTCTTC

j_call: TRBJ1-2
v_call: TRBV7-2
clone_size: NA
d_call: NA
cdr3_aa: CASSLAWGNGRDGYTF
cdr3_nt: TGTGCCAGCAGCTTAGCTTGGGGAAACGGGCGGGATGGCTACACCTTC

j_call: TRBJ1-2
v_call: TRBV12-3/TRBV12-4
clone_size: NA
d_call: NA
cdr3_aa: CASSFDRYYGYTF
cdr3_nt: TGTGCCAGCAGTTTCGACAGATACTATGGCTACACCTTC

j_call: TRBJ1-3
v_call: TRBV20-1
clone_size: few
d_call: NA
cdr3_aa: CSARIGGQGNTIYF
cdr3_nt: TGCAGTGCTAGGATCGGGGGCCAGGGAAACACCATATATTTT

j_call: TRBJ2-7
v_call: TRBV5-6
clone_size: NA
d_call: TRBD2
cdr3_aa: CASSPRGLAGNSPQYF
cdr3_nt: TGTGCCAGCAGCCCCAGAGGACTAGCGGGAAACTCACCGCAGTACTTC

j_call: TRBJ2-7
v_call: TRBV7-9
clone_size: NA
d_call: TRBD2
cdr3_aa: CASSSSGRFANEQYF
cdr3_nt: TGTGCCAGCAGCAGTAGCGGGAGATTCGCCAACGAGCAGTACTTC

j_call: TRBJ2-1
v_call: TRBV7-2
clone_size: NA
d_call: NA
cdr3_aa: CASSPEATMPNEQFF
cdr3_nt: TGTGCCAGCAGCCCAGAGGCGACTATGCCCAATGAGCAGTTCTTC

j_call: TRBJ2-5
v_call: TRBV11-2
clone_size: NA
d_call: TRBD2
cdr3_aa: CASSLTSATQYF
cdr3_nt: TGTGCCAGCAGCTTGACTAGCGCAACCCAGTACTTC

j_call: TRBJ1-3
v_call: TRBV3-1
clone_size: NA
d_call: NA
cdr3_aa: CASSMDSSGNTIYF
cdr3_nt: TGTGCCAGCAGCATGGACAGCTCTGGAAACACCATATATTTT